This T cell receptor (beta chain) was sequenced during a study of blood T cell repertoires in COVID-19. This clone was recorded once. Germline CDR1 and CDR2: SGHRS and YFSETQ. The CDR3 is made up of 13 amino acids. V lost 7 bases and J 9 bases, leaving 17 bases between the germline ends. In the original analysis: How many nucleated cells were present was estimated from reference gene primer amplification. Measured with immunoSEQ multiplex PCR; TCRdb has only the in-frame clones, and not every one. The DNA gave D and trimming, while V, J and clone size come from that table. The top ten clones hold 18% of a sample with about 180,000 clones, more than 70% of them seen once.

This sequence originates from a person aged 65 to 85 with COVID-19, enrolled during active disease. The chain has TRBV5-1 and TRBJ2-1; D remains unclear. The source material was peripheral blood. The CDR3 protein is CASHLDPVGEQFF. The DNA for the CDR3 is TGCGCCAGCCACCTCGATCCGGTCGGTGAGCAGTTCTTC.